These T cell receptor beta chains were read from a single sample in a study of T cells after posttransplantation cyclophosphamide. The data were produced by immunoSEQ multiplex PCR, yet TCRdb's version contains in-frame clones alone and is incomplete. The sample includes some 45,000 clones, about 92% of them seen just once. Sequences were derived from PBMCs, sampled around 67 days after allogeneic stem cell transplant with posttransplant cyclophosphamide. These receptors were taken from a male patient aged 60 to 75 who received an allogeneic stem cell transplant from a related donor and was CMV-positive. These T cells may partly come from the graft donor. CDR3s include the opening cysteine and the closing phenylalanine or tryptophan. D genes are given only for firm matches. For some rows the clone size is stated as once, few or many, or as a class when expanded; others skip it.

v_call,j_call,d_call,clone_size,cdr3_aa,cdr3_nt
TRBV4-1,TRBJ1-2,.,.,CASSQQGYGYTF,TGCGCCAGCAGCCAACAGGGCTATGGCTACACCTTC
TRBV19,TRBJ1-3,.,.,CASSTGASGNTIYF,TGTGCCAGTAGTACAGGGGCTTCTGGAAACACCATATATTTT
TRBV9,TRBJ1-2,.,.,CASSARGNNYGYTF,TGTGCCAGCAGCGCGAGGGGGAATAACTATGGCTACACCTTC
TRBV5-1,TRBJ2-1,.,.,CASSTVAGAHNEQFF,TGCGCCAGCTCCACCGTGGCGGGGGCGCACAATGAGCAGTTCTTC
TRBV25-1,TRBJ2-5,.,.,CASSEASGPEETQYF,TGTGCCAGCAGTGAAGCCAGCGGCCCCGAAGAGACCCAGTACTTC
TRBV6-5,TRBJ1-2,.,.,CASRYRTGHGYTF,TGTGCCAGCAGGTATAGAACAGGGCATGGCTACACCTTC
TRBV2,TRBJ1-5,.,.,CASSQQGQPQHF,TGTGCCAGCAGTCAACAGGGTCAGCCCCAGCATTTT
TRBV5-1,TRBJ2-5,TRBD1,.,CASSLTGGETQYF,TGCGCCAGCAGCTTGACAGGGGGAGAGACCCAGTACTTC
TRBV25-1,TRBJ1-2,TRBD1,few,CASSDRTGDLYGYTF,TGTGCCAGCAGTGATCGGACAGGCGATCTCTATGGCTACACCTTC
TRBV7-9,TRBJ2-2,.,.,CASSQNTGTGELFF,TGTGCCAGCAGCCAGAACACAGGGACCGGGGAGCTGTTTTTT
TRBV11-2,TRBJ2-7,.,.,CASSLGWGDLWEQYF,TGTGCCAGCAGCTTAGGTTGGGGGGATCTGTGGGAGCAGTACTTC
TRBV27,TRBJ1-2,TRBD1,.,CASSLIQGGNYGYTF,TGTGCCAGCAGTTTAATACAGGGGGGGAACTATGGCTACACCTTC
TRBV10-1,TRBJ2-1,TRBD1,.,CASRPLSAGQVYNEQFF,TGCGCCAGCAGACCCCTATCTGCGGGACAGGTCTACAATGAGCAGTTCTTC
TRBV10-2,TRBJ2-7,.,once,CATKGWTGYEQYF,TGCGCCACCAAGGGGTGGACGGGTTACGAGCAGTACTTC
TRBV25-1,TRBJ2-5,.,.,CASSEMVRQETQYF,TGTGCCAGCAGTGAAATGGTCAGGCAAGAGACCCAGTACTTC
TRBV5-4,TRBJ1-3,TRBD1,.,CASSLKRRTGVSGNTIYF,TGTGCCAGCAGTCTTAAGAGGCGGACAGGGGTCTCTGGAAACACCATATATTTT
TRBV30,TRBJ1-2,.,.,CAWSTRGVIYTF,TGTGCCTGGAGTACACGTGGTGTAATTTACACCTTC
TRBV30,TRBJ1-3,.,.,CAWRSAGNSGNTIYF,TGTGCCTGGAGATCAGCCGGGAACTCTGGAAACACCATATATTTT
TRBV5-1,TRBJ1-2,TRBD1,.,CASAQSGTDSYGYTF,TGCGCCAGCGCCCAATCAGGGACAGATTCCTATGGCTACACCTTC
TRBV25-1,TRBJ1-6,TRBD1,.,CASTETGNSPLHF,TGTGCCAGCACTGAGACAGGGAATTCACCCCTCCACTTT
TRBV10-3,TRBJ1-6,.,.,CAISGVVGASSPLHF,TGTGCCATCAGTGGTGTCGTGGGGGCTTCTTCACCCCTCCACTTT
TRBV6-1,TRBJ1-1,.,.,CASSEWATGGAEAFF,TGTGCCAGCAGTGAATGGGCGACTGGCGGGGCTGAAGCTTTCTTT
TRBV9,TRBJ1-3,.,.,CASSVEWETGPSGNTIYF,TGTGCCAGCAGCGTAGAATGGGAGACAGGCCCGTCTGGAAACACCATATATTTT
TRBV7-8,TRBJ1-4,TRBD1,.,CASSARGHSPVANEKLFF,TGTGCCAGCAGCGCTAGGGGGCACAGCCCCGTAGCTAATGAAAAACTGTTTTTT
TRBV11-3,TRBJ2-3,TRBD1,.,CASSAWTGAGDTQYF,TGTGCCAGCAGCGCTTGGACAGGGGCGGGAGATACGCAGTATTTT
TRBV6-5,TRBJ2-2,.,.,CASSYRGSTGELFF,TGTGCCAGCAGTTATAGGGGGAGTACCGGGGAGCTGTTTTTT
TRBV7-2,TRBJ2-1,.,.,CASSTGGPSNEQFF,TGTGCCAGCAGCACGGGGGGCCCATCCAATGAGCAGTTCTTC
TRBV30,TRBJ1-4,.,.,CAWSERGLREKLFF,TGTGCCTGGAGTGAGCGCGGGCTTCGGGAAAAACTGTTTTTT
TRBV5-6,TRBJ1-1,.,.,CASSLVWGGATEAFF,TGTGCCAGCAGCTTGGTTTGGGGGGGGGCCACTGAAGCTTTCTTT
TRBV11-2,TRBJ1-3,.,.,CASSLVRGSRHTIYF,TGTGCCAGCAGCTTAGTCAGGGGAAGCCGGCACACCATATATTTT
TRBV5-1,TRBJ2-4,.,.,CASSLDTSKNIQYF,TGCGCCAGCAGCTTGGACACATCCAAAAACATTCAGTACTTC
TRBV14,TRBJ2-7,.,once,CASSPQQGANSYEQYF,TGTGCCAGCAGTCCACAACAGGGCGCTAACTCCTACGAGCAGTACTTC
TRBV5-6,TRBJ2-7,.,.,CASTKTSVIYEQYF,TGTGCCAGCACCAAAACATCAGTTATCTACGAGCAGTACTTC
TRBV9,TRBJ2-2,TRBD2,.,CASSALAANTGELFF,TGTGCCAGCAGCGCACTAGCGGCGAACACCGGGGAGCTGTTTTTT
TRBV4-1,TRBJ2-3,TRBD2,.,CASSMTSGGRATDTQYF,TGCGCCAGCAGCATGACTAGCGGGGGGCGGGCCACAGATACGCAGTATTTT
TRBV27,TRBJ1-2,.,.,CASAVLRLDNPSEVNYGYTF,TGTGCCAGTGCAGTGCTACGGTTAGACAACCCCTCGGAGGTTAACTATGGCTACACCTTC
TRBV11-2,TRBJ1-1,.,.,CASSSGIVGTEAFF,TGTGCCAGCAGCTCGGGGATTGTGGGAACTGAAGCTTTCTTT
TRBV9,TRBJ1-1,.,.,CASSVIRGEVTEAFF,TGTGCCAGCAGCGTAATTAGGGGCGAGGTGACTGAAGCTTTCTTT
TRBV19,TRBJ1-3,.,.,CASSMGVPARGNTIYF,TGTGCCAGTAGTATGGGAGTCCCAGCGAGGGGAAACACCATATATTTT
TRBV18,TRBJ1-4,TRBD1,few,CASSPDRGGGQLFF,TGTGCCAGCTCACCGGACAGGGGTGGGGGCCAGCTGTTTTTT
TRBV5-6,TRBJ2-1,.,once,CASSSPQGAYNEQFF,TGTGCCAGCAGCTCACCACAGGGAGCCTACAATGAGCAGTTCTTC
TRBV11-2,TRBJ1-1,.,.,CASSLQYTEAFF,TGTGCCAGCAGTTTACAGTACACTGAAGCTTTCTTT
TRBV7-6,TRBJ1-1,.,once,CASSLLNTEAFF,TGTGCCAGCAGTCTCCTAAACACTGAAGCTTTCTTT
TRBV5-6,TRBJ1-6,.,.,CASSRRGYNSPLHF,TGTGCCAGCAGCCGGCGGGGGTATAATTCACCCCTCCACTTT
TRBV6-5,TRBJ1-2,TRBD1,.,CASSYLVQGARGYTF,TGTGCCAGCAGTTACTTAGTACAGGGGGCGCGCGGCTACACCTTC